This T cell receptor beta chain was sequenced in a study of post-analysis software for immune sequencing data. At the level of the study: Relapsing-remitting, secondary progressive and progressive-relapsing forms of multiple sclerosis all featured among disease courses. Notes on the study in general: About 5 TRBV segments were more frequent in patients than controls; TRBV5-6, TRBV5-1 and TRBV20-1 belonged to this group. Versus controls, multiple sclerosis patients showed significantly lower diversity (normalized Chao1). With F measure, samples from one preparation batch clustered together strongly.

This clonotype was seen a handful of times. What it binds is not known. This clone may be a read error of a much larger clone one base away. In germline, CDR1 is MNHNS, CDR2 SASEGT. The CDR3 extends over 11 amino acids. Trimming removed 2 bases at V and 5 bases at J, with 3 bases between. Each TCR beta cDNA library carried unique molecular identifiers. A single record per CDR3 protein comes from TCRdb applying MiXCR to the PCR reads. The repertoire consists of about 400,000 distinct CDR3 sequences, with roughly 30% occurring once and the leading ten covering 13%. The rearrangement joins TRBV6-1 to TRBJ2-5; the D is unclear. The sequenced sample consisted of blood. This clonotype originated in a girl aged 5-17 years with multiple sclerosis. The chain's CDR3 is CASSEPETQYF. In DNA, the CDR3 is TGTGCCAGCAGTGAACCGGAGACCCAGTACTTC.